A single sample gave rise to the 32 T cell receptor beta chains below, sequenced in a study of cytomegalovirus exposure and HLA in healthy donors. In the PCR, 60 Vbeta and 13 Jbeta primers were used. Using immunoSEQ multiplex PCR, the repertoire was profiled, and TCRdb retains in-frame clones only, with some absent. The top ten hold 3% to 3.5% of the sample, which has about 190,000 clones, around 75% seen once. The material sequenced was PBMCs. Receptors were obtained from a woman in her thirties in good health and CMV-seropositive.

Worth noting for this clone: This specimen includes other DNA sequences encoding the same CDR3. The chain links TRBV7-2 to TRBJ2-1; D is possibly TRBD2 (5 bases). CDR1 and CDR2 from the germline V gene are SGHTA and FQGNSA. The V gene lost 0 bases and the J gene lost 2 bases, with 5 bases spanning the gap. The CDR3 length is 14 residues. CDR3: CASSLAGAYNEQFF. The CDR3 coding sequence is TGTGCCAGCAGCTTAGCCGGGGCCTACAATGAGCAGTTCTTC.

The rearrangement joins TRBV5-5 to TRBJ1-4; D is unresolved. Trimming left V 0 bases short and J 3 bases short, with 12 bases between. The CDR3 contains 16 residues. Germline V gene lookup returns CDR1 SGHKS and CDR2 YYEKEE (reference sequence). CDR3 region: CASSLVQVRPNEKLFF. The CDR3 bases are TGTGCCAGCAGCTTGGTCCAGGTTAGACCTAATGAAAAACTGTTTTTT.

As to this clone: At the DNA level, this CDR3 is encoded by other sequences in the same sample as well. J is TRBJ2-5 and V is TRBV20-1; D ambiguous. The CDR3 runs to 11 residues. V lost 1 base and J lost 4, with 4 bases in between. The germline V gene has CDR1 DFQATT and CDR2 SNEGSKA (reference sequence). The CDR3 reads CSARGLETQYF. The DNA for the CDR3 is TGCAGTGCTAGAGGGCTAGAGACCCAGTACTTC.

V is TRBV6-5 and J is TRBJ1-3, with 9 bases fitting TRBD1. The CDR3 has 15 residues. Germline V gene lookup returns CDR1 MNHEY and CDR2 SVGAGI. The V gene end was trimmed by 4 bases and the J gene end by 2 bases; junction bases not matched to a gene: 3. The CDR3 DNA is TGTGCCAGCAGTTCGGACAGGGGTACTGGAAACACCATATATTTT. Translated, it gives CASSSDRGTGNTIYF.

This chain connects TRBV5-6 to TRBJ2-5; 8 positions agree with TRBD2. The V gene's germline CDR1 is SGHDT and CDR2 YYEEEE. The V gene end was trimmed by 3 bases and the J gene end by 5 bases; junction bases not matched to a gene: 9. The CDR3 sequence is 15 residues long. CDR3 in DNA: TGTGCCAGCAGCTCGCCCCCGGGGACTAGTGAGACCCAGTACTTC. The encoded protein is CASSSPPGTSETQYF. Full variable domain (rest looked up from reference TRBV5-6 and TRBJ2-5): DAGVTQSPTHLIKTRGQQVTLRCSPKSGHDTVSWYQQALGQGPQFIFQYYEEEERQRGNFPDRFSGHQFPNYSSELNVNALLLGDSALYLCASSSPPGTSETQYFGPGTRLLVL.

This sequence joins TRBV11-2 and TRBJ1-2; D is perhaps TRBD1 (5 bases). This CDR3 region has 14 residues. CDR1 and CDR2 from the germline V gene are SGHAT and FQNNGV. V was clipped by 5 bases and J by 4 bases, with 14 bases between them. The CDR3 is CASSPSRVPYGYTF. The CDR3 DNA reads TGTGCCAGCAGCCCATCCAGGGTCCCCTATGGCTACACCTTC.

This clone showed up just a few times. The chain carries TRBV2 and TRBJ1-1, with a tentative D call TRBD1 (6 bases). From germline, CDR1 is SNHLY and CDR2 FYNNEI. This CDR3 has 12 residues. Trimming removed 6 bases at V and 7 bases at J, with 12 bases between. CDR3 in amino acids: CASRRRDIEAFF. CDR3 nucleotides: TGTGCCAGCAGACGACGGGACATTGAAGCTTTCTTT.

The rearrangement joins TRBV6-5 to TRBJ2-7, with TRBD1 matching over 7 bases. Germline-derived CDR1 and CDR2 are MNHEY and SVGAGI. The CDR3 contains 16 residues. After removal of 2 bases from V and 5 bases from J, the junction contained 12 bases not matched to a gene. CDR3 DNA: TGTGCCAGCAGTTACGCTCAGAGCAGGGGGTACCACGAGCAGTACTTC. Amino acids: CASSYAQSRGYHEQYF.

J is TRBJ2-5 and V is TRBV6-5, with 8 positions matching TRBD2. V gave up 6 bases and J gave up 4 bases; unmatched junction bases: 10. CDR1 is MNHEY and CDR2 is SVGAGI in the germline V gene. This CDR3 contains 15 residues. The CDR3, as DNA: TGTGCCAGCAGAGTCTCAGCGGGAGAGAGAGAGACCCAGTACTTC. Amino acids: CASRVSAGERETQYF.

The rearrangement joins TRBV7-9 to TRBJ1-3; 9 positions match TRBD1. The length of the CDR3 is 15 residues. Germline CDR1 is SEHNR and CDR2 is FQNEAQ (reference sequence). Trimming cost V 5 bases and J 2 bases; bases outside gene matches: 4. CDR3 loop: CASSVGQGAGNTIYF. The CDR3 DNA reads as TGTGCCAGCAGCGTGGGACAGGGCGCTGGAAACACCATATATTTT.

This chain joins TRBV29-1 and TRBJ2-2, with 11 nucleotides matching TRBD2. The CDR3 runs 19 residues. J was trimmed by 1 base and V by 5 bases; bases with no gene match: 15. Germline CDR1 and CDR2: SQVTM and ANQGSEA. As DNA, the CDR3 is TGCAGCGTTTTCCACCGCCCGACTAGCGGGAAATTGAACACCGGGGAGCTGTTTTTT. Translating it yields CSVFHRPTSGKLNTGELFF.

The CDR3 nucleotides read TGTGCCAGTACGGACAGGGTCGACGGGCAGCCCCAGCATTTT. Translated: CASTDRVDGQPQHF. The chain joins TRBV19 to TRBJ1-5; 8 positions match TRBD1. CDR1 LNHDA and CDR2 SQIVND come from the germline V gene (reference sequence). After removal of 7 bases from V and 7 bases from J, the junction contained 9 bases not matched to a gene. CDR3 length: 14 amino acids.

In DNA form, the CDR3 reads TGTGCCAGCATTCTCGAGGGAAGTTATACTGAAGCTTTCTTT. Encoded protein: CASILEGSYTEAFF. The genes are TRBV28 and TRBJ1-1; no reliable D call. Germline lookup yields CDR1 MDHEN and CDR2 SYDVKM. Trimming took 7 bases from V and 5 from J, leaving 17 bases between them. The CDR3 is 14 amino acids.

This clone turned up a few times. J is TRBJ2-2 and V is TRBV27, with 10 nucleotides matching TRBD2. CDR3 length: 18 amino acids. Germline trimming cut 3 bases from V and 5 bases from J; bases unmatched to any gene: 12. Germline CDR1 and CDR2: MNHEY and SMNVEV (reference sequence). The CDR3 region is CASSFWASGSGNTGELFF. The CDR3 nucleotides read TGTGCCAGCAGTTTTTGGGCTAGCGGGAGTGGGAATACCGGGGAGCTGTTTTTT.

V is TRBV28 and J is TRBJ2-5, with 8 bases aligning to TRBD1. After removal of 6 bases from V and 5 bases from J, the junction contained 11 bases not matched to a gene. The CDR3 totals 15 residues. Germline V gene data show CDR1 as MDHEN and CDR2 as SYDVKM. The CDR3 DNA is TGTGCCAGCAGCCGCCGGACAGGGTGGCTGGAGACCCAGTACTTC. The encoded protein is CASSRRTGWLETQYF.

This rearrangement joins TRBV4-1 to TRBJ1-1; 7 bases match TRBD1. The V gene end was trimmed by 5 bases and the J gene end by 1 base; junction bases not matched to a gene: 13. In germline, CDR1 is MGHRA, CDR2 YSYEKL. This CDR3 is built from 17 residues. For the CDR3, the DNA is TGCGCCAGCAGCGTTCCCCGGGGACAGCCCTCGAACACTGAAGCTTTCTTT. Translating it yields CASSVPRGQPSNTEAFF.

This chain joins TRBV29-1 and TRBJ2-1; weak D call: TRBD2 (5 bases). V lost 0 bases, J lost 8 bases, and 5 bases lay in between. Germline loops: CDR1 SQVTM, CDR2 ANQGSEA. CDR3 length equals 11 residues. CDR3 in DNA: TGCAGCGTTGAAGAGAGGGATGAGCAGTTCTTC. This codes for CSVEERDEQFF.

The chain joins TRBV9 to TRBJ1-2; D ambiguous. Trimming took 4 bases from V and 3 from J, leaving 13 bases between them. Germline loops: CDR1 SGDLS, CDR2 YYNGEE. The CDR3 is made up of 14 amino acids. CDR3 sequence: CASSPETRHYGYTF. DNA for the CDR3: TGTGCCAGCAGCCCTGAGACGAGGCACTATGGCTACACCTTC.

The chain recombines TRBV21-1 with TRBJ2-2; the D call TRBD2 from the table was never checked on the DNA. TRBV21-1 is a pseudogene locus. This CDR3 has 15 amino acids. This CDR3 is CASSKRTRKTGELFF. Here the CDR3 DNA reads TGTGCCAGCAGCAAGAGGACTAGGAAAACCGGGGAGCTGTTTTTT.

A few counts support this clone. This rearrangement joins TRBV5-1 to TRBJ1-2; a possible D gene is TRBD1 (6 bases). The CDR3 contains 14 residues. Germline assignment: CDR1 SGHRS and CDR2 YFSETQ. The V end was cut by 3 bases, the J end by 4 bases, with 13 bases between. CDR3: CASSSQGGGYGYTF. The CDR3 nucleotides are TGCGCCAGCAGCTCCCAGGGAGGGGGCTATGGCTACACCTTC.

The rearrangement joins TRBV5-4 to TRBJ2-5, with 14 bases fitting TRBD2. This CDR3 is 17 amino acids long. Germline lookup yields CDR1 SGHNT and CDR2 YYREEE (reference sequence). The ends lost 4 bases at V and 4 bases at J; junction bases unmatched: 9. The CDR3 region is CASSKGLAGVSGETQYF. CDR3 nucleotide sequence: TGTGCCAGCAGCAAGGGACTAGCGGGAGTTTCGGGAGAGACCCAGTACTTC.

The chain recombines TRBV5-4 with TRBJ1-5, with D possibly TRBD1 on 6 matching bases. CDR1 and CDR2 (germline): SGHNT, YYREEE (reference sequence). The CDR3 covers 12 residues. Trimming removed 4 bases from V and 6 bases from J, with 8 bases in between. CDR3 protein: CASSLDSQPQHF. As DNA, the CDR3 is TGTGCCAGCAGCCTGGACAGTCAGCCCCAGCATTTT.

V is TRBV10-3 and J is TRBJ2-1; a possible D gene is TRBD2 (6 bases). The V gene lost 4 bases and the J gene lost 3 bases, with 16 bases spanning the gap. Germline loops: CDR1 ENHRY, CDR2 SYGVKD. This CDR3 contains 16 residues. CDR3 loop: CAISGSPTGGYNEQFF. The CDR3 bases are TGTGCCATCAGTGGCTCGCCAACCGGGGGCTACAATGAGCAGTTCTTC.

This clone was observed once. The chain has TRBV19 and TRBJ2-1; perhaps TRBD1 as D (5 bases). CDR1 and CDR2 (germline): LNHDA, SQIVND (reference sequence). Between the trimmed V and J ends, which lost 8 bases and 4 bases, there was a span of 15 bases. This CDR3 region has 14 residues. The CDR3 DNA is TGTGCCAGTGGACCGCTGCAGGGTTACAATGAGCAGTTCTTC. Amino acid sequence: CASGPLQGYNEQFF.

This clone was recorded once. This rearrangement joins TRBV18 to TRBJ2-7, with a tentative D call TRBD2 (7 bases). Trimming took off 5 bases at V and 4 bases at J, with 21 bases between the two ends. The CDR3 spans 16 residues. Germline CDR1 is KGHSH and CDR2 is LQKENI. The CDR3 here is CASSSERGLGGYEQYF. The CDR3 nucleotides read TGTGCCAGCTCATCCGAACGAGGACTAGGGGGTTACGAGCAGTACTTC. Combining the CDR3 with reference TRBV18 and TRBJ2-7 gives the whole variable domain NAGVMQNPRHLVRRRGQEARLRCSPMKGHSHVYWYRQLPEEGLKFMVYLQKENIIDESGMPKERFSAEFPKEGPSILRIQQVVRGDSAAYFCASSSERGLGGYEQYFGPGTRLTVT.

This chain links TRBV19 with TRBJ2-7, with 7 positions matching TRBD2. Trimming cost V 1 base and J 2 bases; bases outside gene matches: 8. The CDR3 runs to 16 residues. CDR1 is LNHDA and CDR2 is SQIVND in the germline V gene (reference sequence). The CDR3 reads CASSIGEREVPYEQYF. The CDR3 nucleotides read TGTGCCAGTAGTATAGGAGAGCGGGAAGTCCCCTACGAGCAGTACTTC.

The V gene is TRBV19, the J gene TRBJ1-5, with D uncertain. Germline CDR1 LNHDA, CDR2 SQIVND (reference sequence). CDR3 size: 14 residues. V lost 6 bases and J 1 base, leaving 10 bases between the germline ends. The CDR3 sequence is CASRGFTSNQPQHF. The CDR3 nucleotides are TGTGCCAGTAGGGGCTTTACGAGCAATCAGCCCCAGCATTTT.

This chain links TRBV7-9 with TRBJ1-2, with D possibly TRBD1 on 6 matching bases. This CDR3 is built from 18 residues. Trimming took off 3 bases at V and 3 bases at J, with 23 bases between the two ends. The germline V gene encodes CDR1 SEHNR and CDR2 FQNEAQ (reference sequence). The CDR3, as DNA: TGTGCCAGCAGCTTCCGATACAGGGTACGGAGATCTGACTATGGCTACACCTTC. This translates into CASSFRYRVRRSDYGYTF.

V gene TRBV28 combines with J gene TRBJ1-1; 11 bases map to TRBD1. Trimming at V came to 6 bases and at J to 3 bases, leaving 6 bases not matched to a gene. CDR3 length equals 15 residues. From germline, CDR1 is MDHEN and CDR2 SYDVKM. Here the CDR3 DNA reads TGTGCCAGCAGCGGACAGGGGGCCGCTGACACTGAAGCTTTCTTT. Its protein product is CASSGQGAADTEAFF. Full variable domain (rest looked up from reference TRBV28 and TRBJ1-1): DVKVTQSSRYLVKRTGEKVFLECVQDMDHENMFWYRQDPGLGLRLIYFSYDVKMKEKGDIPEGYSVSREKKERFSLILESASTNQTSMYLCASSGQGAADTEAFFGQGTRLTVV.

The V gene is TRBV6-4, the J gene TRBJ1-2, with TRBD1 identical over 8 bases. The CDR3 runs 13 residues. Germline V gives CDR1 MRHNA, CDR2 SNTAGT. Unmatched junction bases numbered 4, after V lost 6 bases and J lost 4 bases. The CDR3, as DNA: TGTGCCAGCAGCGAGGGACAGGTCTATGGCTACACCTTC. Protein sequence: CASSEGQVYGYTF.

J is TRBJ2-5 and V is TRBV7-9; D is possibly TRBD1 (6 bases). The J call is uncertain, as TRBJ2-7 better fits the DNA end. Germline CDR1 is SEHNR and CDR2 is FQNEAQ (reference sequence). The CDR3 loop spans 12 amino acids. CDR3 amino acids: CASSFQGYEQYF. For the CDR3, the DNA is TGTGCCAGCAGCTTCCAGGGGTACGAGCAGTACTTC.

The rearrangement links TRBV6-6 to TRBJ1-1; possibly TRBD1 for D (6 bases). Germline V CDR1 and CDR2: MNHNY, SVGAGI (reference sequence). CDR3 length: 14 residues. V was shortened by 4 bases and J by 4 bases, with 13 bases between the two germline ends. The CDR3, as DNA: TGTGCCAGCAGTTTACAGGGTCGGGGCACTGAAGCTTTCTTT. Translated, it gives CASSLQGRGTEAFF.